This T cell receptor (beta chain) originates from a study of OX40 agonist ivuxolimab in advanced cancers. Across the study: Ivuxolimab, an antibody that agonizes OX40 (CD134), was administered to the patients. Study-wide results and caveats: Certain nonresponders additionally had low normalized T-cell clonal expansion.

Produced via immunoSEQ multiplex PCR; TCRdb's table is partial and in-frame only. The table records around 45,000 clones, approximately 80% of them present only once. To note about this clone: What it recognizes is unknown.

Trimming removed 3 bases from V and 2 bases from J; junction bases left unmatched: 8. The CDR3 sequence is 17 residues long. Germline V CDR1 and CDR2: MGHRA, YSYEKL. V and J are TRBV4-1 and TRBJ2-3; the match to TRBD2 covers 10 bases. The clonotype comes from an adult with an advanced solid tumor such as melanoma, head and neck, liver or kidney cancer. The specimen was CD4+ or CD8+ T cells sorted from blood, collected in a trial of the OX40 agonist ivuxolimab. CDR3 region: CASSHATSGEYTDTQYF. CDR3 DNA: TGCGCCAGCAGCCATGCAACTAGCGGGGAATACACAGATACGCAGTATTTT.